A selection of T cell receptor beta chains follows, all from one sample in a study of blood T cells in healthy people across ages. TCRdb recomputed calls from the 5' RACE reads with MiXCR, one row per CDR3 protein. The repertoire consists of roughly 1,500,000 distinct CDR3 sequences, with roughly 30% occurring once and the leading ten covering around 11%. Input material: blood. These receptors were taken from a woman under 40 in good health. CDR3s leave out the opening cysteine and the closing phenylalanine or tryptophan. Each record gives: clone size, V gene, J gene, CDR3 protein. Size values are once, few and many counts, or a class for expanded clones, and some rows have none.

-,TRBV11-2,TRBJ2-5,ASSARDNQETQY
many,TRBV20-1,TRBJ2-7,SARDNTYTYEQY
-,TRBV7-8,TRBJ1-1,ASSLALAPRWGDTEAF
-,TRBV5-1,TRBJ2-7,ASTTGEIGYEQY
many,TRBV4-1,TRBJ2-5,ASSQDRLAGGTVGETQY
-,TRBV14,TRBJ2-6,ASSRGLGITSEANVLT
-,TRBV12-3/TRBV12-4,TRBJ2-3,ASSSIAGARTDTQY
-,TRBV4-1,TRBJ2-1,ASSPSGVRSYNEQF
many,TRBV9,TRBJ2-3,ASSVGTTTDTQY
-,TRBV5-1,TRBJ2-1,ASSLRGTAGRILDEQF
-,TRBV9,TRBJ1-1,ASSVEGSRGTEAF
-,TRBV5-1,TRBJ2-7,ASSPLGVSSYEQY
-,TRBV6-6,TRBJ2-7,ASSEDPTDYEQY
few,TRBV6-1,TRBJ2-7,ASSPTGYAYEQY
few,TRBV12-3/TRBV12-4,TRBJ2-7,ASSLQQISPYEQY
few,TRBV7-6,TRBJ2-5,ASSGLVVEGTQY
many,TRBV20-1,TRBJ2-7,SATPGGTLSYEQY